The T cell receptor beta chain described here comes from a study of molecular identifiers for immune sequencing clone quantification. Broader study findings: Barcode-sharing identical TCR molecules could underestimate highly expanded clone sizes.

MiXCR was run by TCRdb on the PCR reads, yielding one entry per CDR3 protein. The sample has about 640,000 distinct CDR3 sequences, about 20% seen once. This clonotype was observed a few times. Its antigen is not known. The germline CDR1 and CDR2 sequences are SGHNT and YYREEE (reference sequence). The CDR3 consists of 14 residues. Trimming took 0 bases from V and 9 from J, leaving 13 bases between them. The sequenced sample consisted of naive CD8+ T cells from blood, with Jurkat cell RNA spiked in. The subset is: FACS-sorted CD8+CD4-CCR7+CD45RA+ naive T cells. The chain is built from TRBV5-4 and TRBJ2-1; D may be TRBD1 or TRBD2 (5 bases each). The sequence derives from a human donor in good health. Some libraries in this study had Jurkat cell RNA spiked in. CDR3 region: CASSLDMGTSEQFF. CDR3 bases: TGTGCCAGCAGCTTGGATATGGGGACCAGTGAGCAGTTCTTC.